This is a list of T cell receptor beta chains from one sample in a study of OX40 agonist ivuxolimab in advanced cancers. Sequencing used immunoSEQ multiplex PCR; TCRdb keeps in-frame clones, though not all of them. The table records about 32,000 clones, around nine tenths of them present only once. The material sequenced was CD4+ or CD8+ T cells sorted from blood, taken in a trial of the OX40 agonist ivuxolimab. All receptors derive from an adult with an advanced solid tumor such as melanoma, head and neck, liver or kidney cancer. The CDR3 runs from the conserved cysteine through the conserved F or W. The order of the fields is clone size, V gene, D gene, J gene, CDR3 DNA, CDR3 protein. The D gene is left open where the match is weak. Size tells how often a clone was seen (once, few, many) or the class of an expanded clone, and some rows leave it out.

>NA|TRBV7-6|NA|TRBJ1-4
TGTGCCAGCAGCTTAGCGGGGGGGATGGGTGAAAAACTGTTTTTT
CASSLAGGMGEKLFF
>NA|TRBV4-1|TRBD2|TRBJ2-1
TGCGCCAGCAGACTAGCGGGGGGAAATGAGCAGTTCTTC
CASRLAGGNEQFF
>NA|TRBV6-1|TRBD1|TRBJ1-6
TGTGCCAGCAGGAAGCCCGGGACAGGGGGGTCACCCCTCCACTTT
CASRKPGTGGSPLHF
>NA|TRBV4-1|TRBD1|TRBJ2-7
TGCGCCAGCAGCCAGCTTACAGGGGGCGATTTTTACGAGCAGTACTTC
CASSQLTGGDFYEQYF
>NA|TRBV28|TRBD1|TRBJ1-2
TGTGCCAGCAGGGGCCCCGGGACAGGGGGCAGGTATGGCTACACCTTC
CASRGPGTGGRYGYTF
>NA|TRBV6-5|NA|TRBJ2-7
TGTGCCAGCAGCCCGACCGGCTCCTACGAGCAGTACTTC
CASSPTGSYEQYF
>NA|TRBV4-3|TRBD2|TRBJ2-2
TGCGCCAGCAGCGCTAGCGGGAGGGCCTTCACGTACACCGGGGAGCTGTTTTTT
CASSASGRAFTYTGELFF
>NA|TRBV7-9|TRBD1|TRBJ1-2
TGTGCCAGCAGCTTCGTGGTCGGGACAGGGGTTAACTATGGCTACACCTTC
CASSFVVGTGVNYGYTF
>NA|TRBV5-4|NA|TRBJ2-5
TGTGCCAGCAGCTTGGAGGGTGCCTTCGGGGAGACCCAGTACTTC
CASSLEGAFGETQYF
>NA|TRBV10-3|NA|TRBJ2-3
TGTGCCATCAGTGAGGGGCGAGGAGGGTTTAGCACAGATACGCAGTATTTT
CAISEGRGGFSTDTQYF
>NA|TRBV7-3|NA|TRBJ2-1
TGTGCCAGCAGCTTAACCCGCGGAGGGGGAGTTCACAATGAGCAGTTCTTC
CASSLTRGGGVHNEQFF
>NA|TRBV11-3|TRBD2|TRBJ2-3
TGTGCCAGCAGCTTAGATACTAGCGGGAGTTTAGATACGCAGTATTTT
CASSLDTSGSLDTQYF
>NA|TRBV5-4|TRBD2|TRBJ2-5
TGTGCCAGCAGCTTGAGTAGGCTAGCGGTTCGCGAGACCCAGTACTTC
CASSLSRLAVRETQYF
>NA|TRBV6-5|NA|TRBJ1-2
TGTGCCAGCAGAGGGGGACTGAGTTTAAACTATGGCTACACCTTC
CASRGGLSLNYGYTF
>NA|TRBV7-3|NA|TRBJ2-1
TGTGCCAGCAGCTTAACGGGCAGGGCCTACAATGAGCAGTTCTTC
CASSLTGRAYNEQFF
>NA|TRBV7-2|TRBD2|TRBJ2-3
TGTGCCAGCAGCTCGATTAGCGGGAGCAGGGGAAATACGCAGTATTTT
CASSSISGSRGNTQYF
>NA|TRBV29-1|TRBD2|TRBJ2-5
TGCAGCGTTGAAGAGGGGCTAGCGGGAGATGAGGAGACCCAGTACTTC
CSVEEGLAGDEETQYF
>NA|TRBV7-9|NA|TRBJ1-1
TGTGCCAGCAGCTTAGAGGCCGGGGAAGCTTTCTTT
CASSLEAGEAFF
>NA|TRBV19|NA|TRBJ1-1
TGTGCCAGTAGTATATCCGGGGGAGGGACTGAAGCTTTCTTT
CASSISGGGTEAFF
>NA|TRBV19|NA|TRBJ1-1
TGTGCCAGTAGTCTCAGGGGAGGTTACACTGAAGCTTTCTTT
CASSLRGGYTEAFF
>once|TRBV7-3|NA|TRBJ1-2
TGTGCCAGCAGCTCGGGCGGGGGCGATGGCTACACCTTC
CASSSGGGDGYTF
>NA|TRBV19|NA|TRBJ2-4
TGTGCCAGTAGTATAGGGCAGGACAAACCGAGGACCAAAAACATTCAGTACTTC
CASSIGQDKPRTKNIQYF
>NA|TRBV28|TRBD1|TRBJ2-3
TGTGCCATCACAGGGGTAGATACGCAGTATTTT
CAITGVDTQYF
>NA|TRBV27|TRBD1|TRBJ2-3
TGTGCCAGCAGTTGGGGTCAGGGGGCCCGACAGATGCAGTATTTT
CASSWGQGARQMQYF
>NA|TRBV7-9|NA|TRBJ1-3
TGTGCCAGCAGCCCCCCGTTCGGCACCATATATTTT
CASSPPFGTIYF
>NA|TRBV15|NA|TRBJ1-2
TGTGCCACCAGCAGAGGTAGTCCCTACAGGGATAACTATGGCTACACCTTC
CATSRGSPYRDNYGYTF
>NA|TRBV27|NA|TRBJ2-1
TGTGCCAGCAGTTTGATGGGAAATGAGCAGTTCTTC
CASSLMGNEQFF
>NA|TRBV28|TRBD1|TRBJ2-7
TGTGCCAGCAGTTTTGCAGGGGGCGTCGACGAGCAGTACTTC
CASSFAGGVDEQYF
>NA|TRBV11-2|NA|TRBJ2-7
TGTGCCAGCAGCTCGCGGGACAGCGATGCCTATGATCCCTACGAGCAGTACTTC
CASSSRDSDAYDPYEQYF
>NA|TRBV7-2|NA|TRBJ2-7
TGTGCCAGCAGCTTTGGGAGCGGATCCGCCTACGAGCAGTACTTC
CASSFGSGSAYEQYF
>NA|TRBV27|NA|TRBJ1-4
TGTGCCAGCAGTTTTTTCGACCCCGGGACGGACAATGAAAAACTGTTTTTT
CASSFFDPGTDNEKLFF
>NA|TRBV10-3|TRBD1|TRBJ2-7
TGTGCCACAGGAGACAGGGACATAACCTACGAGCAGTACTTC
CATGDRDITYEQYF
>NA|TRBV5-1|NA|TRBJ2-1
TGCGCCAGTTCGGCCCCCAATGAGCAGTTCTTC
CASSAPNEQFF
>few|TRBV4-1|NA|TRBJ1-5
TGCGCCAGCAGCCAAGATGTAAGCTGGGGCGTTGGGAATCAGCCCCAGCATTTT
CASSQDVSWGVGNQPQHF
>NA|TRBV29-1|NA|TRBJ2-1
TGCAGCGTACGATACAATGAGCAGTTCTTC
CSVRYNEQFF
>NA|TRBV2|TRBD2|TRBJ2-2
TGTGCCAGCAGTGTCGGACTAGCGGTACTCACCGGGGAGCTGTTTTTT
CASSVGLAVLTGELFF